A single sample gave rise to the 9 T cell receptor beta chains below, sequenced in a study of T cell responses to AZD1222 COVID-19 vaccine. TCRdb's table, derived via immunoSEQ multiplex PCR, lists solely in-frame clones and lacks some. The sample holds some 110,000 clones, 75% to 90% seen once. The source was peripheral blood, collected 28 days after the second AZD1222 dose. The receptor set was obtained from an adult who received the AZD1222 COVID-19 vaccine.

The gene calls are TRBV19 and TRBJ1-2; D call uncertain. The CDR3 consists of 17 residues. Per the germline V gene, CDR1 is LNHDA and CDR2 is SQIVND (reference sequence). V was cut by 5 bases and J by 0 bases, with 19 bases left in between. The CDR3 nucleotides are TGTGCCAGTAGTGCCTCCGGGCCGCCACGCCCTAACTATGGCTACACCTTC. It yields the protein CASSASGPPRPNYGYTF. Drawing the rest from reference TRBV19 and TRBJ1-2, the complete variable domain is DGGITQSPKYLFRKEGQNVTLSCEQNLNHDAMYWYRQDPGQGLRLIYYSQIVNDFQKGDIAEGYSVSREKKESFPLTVTSAQKNPTAFYLCASSASGPPRPNYGYTFGSGTRLTVV.

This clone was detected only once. This CDR3 reads CASSTAQGAGGGNEQFF. As DNA, the CDR3 is TGTGCCAGCAGTACTGCCCAGGGAGCCGGGGGGGGGAATGAGCAGTTCTTC. The rearrangement uses TRBV27 and TRBJ2-1, with 8 positions matching TRBD2. Trimming at V came to 5 bases and at J to 7 bases, leaving 16 bases not matched to a gene. The CDR3 totals 17 residues. CDR1 is MNHEY, CDR2 SMNVEV, per germline (reference sequence).

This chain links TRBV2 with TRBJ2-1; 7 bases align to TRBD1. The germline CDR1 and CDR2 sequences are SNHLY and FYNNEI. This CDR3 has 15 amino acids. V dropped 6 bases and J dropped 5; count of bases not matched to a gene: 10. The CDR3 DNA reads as TGTGCCAGCAGGTGGGGACAGAGCTTCGACAATGAGCAGTTCTTC. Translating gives CASRWGQSFDNEQFF. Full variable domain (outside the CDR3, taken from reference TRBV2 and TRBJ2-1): EPEVTQTPSHQVTQMGQEVILRCVPISNHLYFYWYRQILGQKVEFLVSFYNNEISEKSEIFDDQFSVERPDGSNFTLKIRSTKLEDSAMYFCASRWGQSFDNEQFFGPGTRLTVL.

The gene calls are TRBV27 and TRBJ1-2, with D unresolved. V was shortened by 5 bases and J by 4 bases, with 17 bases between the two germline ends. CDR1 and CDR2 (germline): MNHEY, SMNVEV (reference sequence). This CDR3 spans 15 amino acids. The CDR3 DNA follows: TGTGCCAGCAGTCCCTTCCCCTCCTTGGGCTATGGCTACACCTTC. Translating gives CASSPFPSLGYGYTF.

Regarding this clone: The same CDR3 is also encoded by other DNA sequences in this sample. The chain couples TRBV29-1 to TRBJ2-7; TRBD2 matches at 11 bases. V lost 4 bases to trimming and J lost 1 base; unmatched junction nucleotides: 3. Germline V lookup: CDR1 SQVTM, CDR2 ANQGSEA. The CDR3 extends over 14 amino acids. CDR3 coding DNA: TGCAGCGTTGCTACTAGCGGGAGTTCCTACGAGCAGTACTTC. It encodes CSVATSGSSYEQYF.

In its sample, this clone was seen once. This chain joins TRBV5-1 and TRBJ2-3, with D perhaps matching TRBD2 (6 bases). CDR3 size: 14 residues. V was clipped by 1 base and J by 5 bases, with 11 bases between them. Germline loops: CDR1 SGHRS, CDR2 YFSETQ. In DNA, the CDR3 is TGCGCCAGCAGCTTGAATCTGGGGGGAGATACGCAGTATTTT. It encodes CASSLNLGGDTQYF.

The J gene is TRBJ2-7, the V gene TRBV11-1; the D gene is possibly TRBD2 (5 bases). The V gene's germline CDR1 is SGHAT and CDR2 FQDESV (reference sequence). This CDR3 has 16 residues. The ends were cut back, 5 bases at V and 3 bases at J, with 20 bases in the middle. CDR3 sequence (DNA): TGTGCCAGCAGCACCCAAACCCCCGGAGGCATCTACGAGCAGTACTTC. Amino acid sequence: CASSTQTPGGIYEQYF.

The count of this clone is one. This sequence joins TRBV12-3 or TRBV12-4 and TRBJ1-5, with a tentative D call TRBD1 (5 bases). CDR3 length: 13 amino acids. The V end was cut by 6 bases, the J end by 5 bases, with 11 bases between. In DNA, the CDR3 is TGTGCCAGCAGCCAATGGGGCGATCAGCCCCAGCATTTT. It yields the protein CASSQWGDQPQHF.

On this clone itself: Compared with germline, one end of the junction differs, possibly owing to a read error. The CDR3 coding sequence is TGTGTCAGCACGTATAGCAATCAGCCCCAGCATTTT. It codes for CVSTYSNQPQHF. V is TRBV6-5 and J is TRBJ1-5, with D uncertain. The CDR3 sequence is 12 residues long. The germline V gene has CDR1 MNHEY and CDR2 SVGAGI.